This is a list of T cell receptor beta chains from one sample in a study of blood T cell repertoires in COVID-19. Repertoires were generated with immunoSEQ multiplex PCR, while TCRdb's copy carries only in-frame clones and drops some. This table holds roughly 480,000 clones, 80% to 90% found once. Sequencing was done on a sample of peripheral blood. Receptors were obtained from a man between 18 and 35 years old with COVID-19, enrolled during active disease. Each CDR3 is given with its conserved first and last residue. A D gene is named only where the DNA matches it firmly. Expanded clones get a size class; other rows say once, few or many, or leave the size out.

J | D | size | V | DNA | CDR3
TRBJ2-3 | TRBD1 | once | TRBV19 | TGTGCCAGTACGAGGGGGACAGCCCCGTCGAATACGCAGTATTTT | CASTRGTAPSNTQYF
TRBJ1-1 | . | . | TRBV19 | TGTGCCAGTTCGACAGGGAACACTGAAGCTTTCTTT | CASSTGNTEAFF
TRBJ1-3 | . | . | TRBV2 | TGTGCCAGCAGTGAAGCGCTTCCGAGTGCGGGAAACACCATATATTTT | CASSEALPSAGNTIYF
TRBJ2-7 | TRBD2 | . | TRBV6-6 | TGTGCCAGCCGTCCCAGCGGGGGCTCCTACGAGCAGTACTTC | CASRPSGGSYEQYF
TRBJ2-5 | TRBD1 | . | TRBV25-1 | TGTGCCAGCAGTGAATACCAGACAGGGCAAGAGACCCAGTACTTC | CASSEYQTGQETQYF
TRBJ2-1 | . | . | TRBV3-1/TRBV3-2 | TGTGCCAGCAGCCAAGATTCCATGGAGCAGTTCTTC | CASSQDSMEQFF
TRBJ1-1 | . | . | TRBV7-9 | TGTGCCAGCAGCTCGTCAGTTGAAGCTTTCTTT | CASSSSVEAFF
TRBJ2-3 | . | . | TRBV18 | TGTGCCAGCTCACCACTCGTCACAGATACGCAGTATTTT | CASSPLVTDTQYF
TRBJ2-5 | . | . | TRBV20-1 | TGCAGTGCTATAACTGTGGAGACCCAGTACTTC | CSAITVETQYF
TRBJ2-5 | TRBD1 | . | TRBV29-1 | TGCAGCACCCGACAGGGTCTACAAGAGACCCAGTACTTC | CSTRQGLQETQYF
TRBJ1-2 | . | . | TRBV4-1 | TGCGCCAGCAGCTTACAGAAACACTATGGCTACACCTTC | CASSLQKHYGYTF
TRBJ1-1 | . | . | TRBV18 | TGTGCCAGCTCATCAAGGGTAGGGAAGGGGTTCGGGAACACTGAAGCTTTCTTT | CASSSRVGKGFGNTEAFF
TRBJ2-7 | TRBD2 | . | TRBV7-2 | TGTGCCAGCAGCTGGGGACTAGCGGGGGCCAATACTTTTTACGAGCAGTACTTC | CASSWGLAGANTFYEQYF
TRBJ2-7 | TRBD1 | . | TRBV5-4 | TGTGCCAGCAGCTTACCGGGACAGCGGTCTTACGAGCAGTACTTC | CASSLPGQRSYEQYF
TRBJ2-3 | TRBD2 | . | TRBV6-2/TRBV6-3 | TGTGCCAGCAGTTCACTTCAGCGGGAACTCACAGATACGCAGTATTTT | CASSSLQRELTDTQYF